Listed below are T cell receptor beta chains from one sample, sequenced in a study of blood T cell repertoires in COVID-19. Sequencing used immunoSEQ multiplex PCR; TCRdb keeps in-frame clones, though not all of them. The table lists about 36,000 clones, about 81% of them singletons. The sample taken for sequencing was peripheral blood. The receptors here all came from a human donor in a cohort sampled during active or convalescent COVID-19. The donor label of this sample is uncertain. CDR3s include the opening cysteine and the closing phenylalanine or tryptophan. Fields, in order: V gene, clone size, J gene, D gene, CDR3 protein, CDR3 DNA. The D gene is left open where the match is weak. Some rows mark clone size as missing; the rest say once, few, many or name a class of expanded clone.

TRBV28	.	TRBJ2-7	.	CASSQAYEQYF	TGTGCCAGCAGCCAGGCGTACGAGCAGTACTTC
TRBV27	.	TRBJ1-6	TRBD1	CASSSTAGTGVSPLHF	TGTGCCAGCAGTTCCACCGCCGGGACAGGGGTCTCACCCCTCCACTTT
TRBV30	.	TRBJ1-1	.	CAWSVVRGWTEAFF	TGTGCCTGGAGTGTAGTTCGAGGGTGGACTGAAGCTTTCTTT
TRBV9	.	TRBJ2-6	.	CASSPREGAGANVLTF	TGTGCCAGCAGCCCCCGAGAAGGGGCTGGGGCCAACGTCCTGACTTTC
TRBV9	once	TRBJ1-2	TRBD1	CASSVGFGQGHGYTF	TGTGCCAGCAGCGTAGGTTTCGGACAGGGCCATGGCTACACCTTC
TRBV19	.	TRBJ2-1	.	CASSALSSYNEQFF	TGTGCCAGTAGTGCCTTGAGCTCCTACAATGAGCAGTTCTTC
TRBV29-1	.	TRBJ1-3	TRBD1	CSVEDQRQGLNTIYF	TGCAGCGTTGAAGATCAAAGACAGGGTCTGAACACCATATATTTT
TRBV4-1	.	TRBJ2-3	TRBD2	CASSSRGSGNADTQYF	TGCGCCAGCAGCTCCCGTGGTAGCGGGAACGCAGATACGCAGTATTTT
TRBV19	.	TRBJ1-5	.	CASSTAPRENQPQHF	TGTGCCAGTAGTACCGCCCCGAGGGAGAATCAGCCCCAGCATTTT
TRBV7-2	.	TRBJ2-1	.	CASSPTEASYNEQFF	TGTGCCAGCAGCCCGACGGAGGCCTCCTACAATGAGCAGTTCTTC
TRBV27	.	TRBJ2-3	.	CASSFPGGGRDTQYF	TGTGCCAGCAGTTTTCCTGGAGGGGGCAGAGATACGCAGTATTTT
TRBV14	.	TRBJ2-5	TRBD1	CASSPTGGGGVTQYF	TGTGCCAGCAGCCCCACAGGGGGCGGAGGTGTGACCCAGTACTTC
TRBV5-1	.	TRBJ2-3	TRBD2	CASSPRTSGRNTDTQYF	TGCGCCAGCAGCCCTAGGACTAGCGGGAGGAACACAGATACGCAGTATTTT
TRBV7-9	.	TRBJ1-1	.	CASRQDGNTEAFF	TGTGCCAGCAGACAGGACGGGAACACTGAAGCTTTCTTT
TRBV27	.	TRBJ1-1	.	CASSQGTNTEAFF	TGTGCCAGCAGCCAGGGGACGAACACTGAAGCTTTCTTT
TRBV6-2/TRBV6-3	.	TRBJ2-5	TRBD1	CASSDRGTTKKTQYF	TGTGCCAGCAGCGACAGGGGGACTACTAAAAAGACCCAGTACTTC
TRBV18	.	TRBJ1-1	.	CASRGGVSTEAFF	TGTGCCAGCAGGGGGGGGGTTAGCACTGAAGCTTTCTTT
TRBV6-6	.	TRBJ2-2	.	CASTEVRNTGELFF	TGTGCCAGCACCGAGGTCAGGAACACCGGGGAGCTGTTTTTT
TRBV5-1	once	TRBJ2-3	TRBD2	CASSYPGGPVTDTQYF	TGCGCCAGCAGCTATCCGGGAGGGCCCGTCACAGATACGCAGTATTTT